The clone carrying this T cell receptor beta chain was detected a few times. Its specificity is not known. This entry belongs to a study of quantifying T cell responses using KT2 cells. Study-level information: TCR alpha and beta constant-region primers primed reverse transcription of RNA.

This CDR3 has 16 amino acids. CDR1 and CDR2 (germline): DFQATT, SNEGSKA (reference sequence). The V end lost 3 bases, the J end lost 0 bases, and 18 bases lay between the germline ends. The cDNA 3' end received a ligated oligonucleotide with a UMI. An equimolar mix of RC1.1 and RC1.2 primed the beta chain across TRBC1 and TRBC2. TCRdb reprocessed the UMI-ligation and nested PCR reads via MiXCR and lists one record per CDR3 protein. Of more than 55,000 distinct CDR3 sequences listed, approximately 13% were seen once; the top ten hold under 10%. Study-wide findings and caveats: KT2 sequences were detected down to about one KT2 cell per 100,000 PBMC.

Sequenced input: PBMCs spiked with cells of the T cell clone KT2. The TCR sequence derives from a human donor. The chain is built from TRBV20-1 and TRBJ2-7; D might be TRBD2 (6 bases). CDR3 amino acids: CSASVAVKVSSYEQYF. Here the CDR3 DNA reads TGCAGTGCTAGCGTAGCGGTTAAGGTCAGCTCCTACGAGCAGTACTTC.